The clone carrying this TCR beta chain was seen many times. A second PCR of about 7 to 12 cycles used a sample-barcoded 5' primer and a J-beta primer mix. There were at least 3 million CDR3-containing paired-end reads obtained from each sample. TCRdb itself ran the 5' RACE reads through MiXCR, one entry per CDR3 protein. In the table there are hundreds of thousands of distinct CDR3 sequences, around 36% of which are singletons. The data belong to a study of blood T cells in healthy people across ages. Study summary: Template-switching capture recovered about one barcoded beta molecule per two T cells.

With 5 bases removed from V and 5 bases from J, the gap between germline ends came to 13 bases. The CDR3 contains 13 residues. CDR1 and CDR2 from the germline V gene are SGHTA and FQGNSA. This clonotype was sampled from a man aged 18 to 30 in good health. The chain is built from TRBV7-2 and TRBJ2-7, with TRBD1 as a possible D gene (5 bases). Specimen: blood. CDR3 in amino acids: CASSQLTGDEQYF. CDR3 DNA sequence: TGTGCCAGCAGCCAACTAACAGGAGACGAGCAGTACTTC.